Shown below are 9 T cell receptor beta chains from a single sample sequenced in a study of cytomegalovirus exposure and HLA in healthy donors. Data came from immunoSEQ multiplex PCR; TCRdb stores just in-frame clones and leaves some out. This table holds 100,000 to 150,000 clones, about nine tenths found once. Sequencing was carried out using PBMCs. All receptors come from a man aged 30 to 45 in good health and CMV-seronegative.

This clone has a single count. As DNA, the CDR3 is TGCGCCAGCAGCTTACAGGACCAGAGGAACACCGGGGAGCTGTTTTTT. Translation gives CASSLQDQRNTGELFF. The rearrangement joins TRBV5-1 to TRBJ2-2, with D perhaps matching TRBD1 (5 bases). The V end lost 2 bases, the J end lost 1 base, and 12 bases lay between the germline ends. The CDR3 runs 16 residues. The germline gives CDR1 SGHRS, CDR2 YFSETQ.

The rearrangement links TRBV6-6 to TRBJ2-5; TRBD1 might be the D (6 bases). Germline V gene sequence: CDR1 MNHNY, CDR2 SVGAGI (reference sequence). This CDR3 spans 15 amino acids. With 6 bases removed from V and 3 bases from J, the gap between germline ends came to 17 bases. CDR3 in DNA: TGTGCCAGCAGACCTTTCGGACAGCCCGAAGAGACCCAGTACTTC. Residues: CASRPFGQPEETQYF.

This chain links TRBV7-2 with TRBJ1-3, with TRBD1 matching 8 bases. J was trimmed by 2 bases and V by 3 bases; bases with no gene match: 0. CDR1 is SGHTA, CDR2 FQGNSA, per germline. This CDR3 has 14 residues. This CDR3 reads CASSLTGAGNTIYF. The CDR3 DNA sequence: TGTGCCAGCAGCTTGACAGGGGCTGGAAACACCATATATTTT. Full variable domain (outside the CDR3, taken from reference TRBV7-2 and TRBJ1-3): GAGVSQSPSNKVTEKGKDVELRCDPISGHTALYWYRQSLGQGLEFLIYFQGNSAPDKSGLPSDRFSAERTGGSVSTLTIQRTQQEDSAVYLCASSLTGAGNTIYFGEGSWLTVV.

The CDR3 here is CASSKGDRSSSYEQYF. The CDR3 DNA reads as TGTGCCAGCAGCAAGGGGGACAGGAGCAGCTCCTACGAGCAGTACTTC. This chain connects TRBV21-1 to TRBJ2-7; the table names TRBD1, a call not compared with the DNA. TRBV21-1 is given as a pseudogene. The CDR3 spans 16 residues.

The gene calls are TRBV9 and TRBJ2-5; 11 bases are shared with TRBD1. Germline V gene lookup returns CDR1 SGDLS and CDR2 YYNGEE. Trimming at V came to 4 bases and at J to 3 bases, leaving 5 bases not matched to a gene. This CDR3 spans 15 amino acids. The CDR3 region has the DNA TGTGCCAGCAGCTCGGGGACAGGGGGGGAAGAGACCCAGTACTTC. Translated: CASSSGTGGEETQYF.

The CDR3 is CSVEGGDLAKNIQYF. Written as DNA, the CDR3 is TGCAGCGTTGAAGGGGGAGACCTAGCCAAAAACATTCAGTACTTC. This rearrangement joins TRBV29-1 to TRBJ2-4, with a tentative D call TRBD2 (5 bases). CDR3 length: 15 residues. V lost 1 base to trimming and J lost 0 bases, with 10 bases between them. Per germline, CDR1 SQVTM and CDR2 ANQGSEA.

This clone was recorded once. The rearrangement links TRBV7-6 to TRBJ2-1; TRBD2 matches at 10 bases. The trim removed 4 bases at V and 5 bases at J, leaving 8 bases unmatched. Germline assignment: CDR1 SGHVS and CDR2 FNYEAQ. The CDR3 loop spans 16 amino acids. The CDR3 loop reads CASSSLGLAGDNEQFF. In DNA form, the CDR3 reads TGTGCCAGCAGCTCGCTCGGGCTAGCGGGAGACAATGAGCAGTTCTTC.

V is TRBV19 and J is TRBJ1-1; D perhaps matches TRBD1 (6 bases). CDR1 and CDR2 (germline): LNHDA, SQIVND (reference sequence). Trimming removed 10 bases at V and 7 bases at J, with 13 bases between. The CDR3 runs to 11 residues. The CDR3 nucleotides are TGTGCCACCCAAAGGGGGTTTGAAGCTTTCTTT. Residues: CATQRGFEAFF.

The chain employs TRBV11-2 and TRBJ2-7; 9 bases match TRBD1. The CDR3 runs 16 residues. The V gene end was trimmed by 5 bases and the J gene end by 3 bases; junction bases not matched to a gene: 11. The germline gives CDR1 SGHAT, CDR2 FQNNGV. The CDR3 coding sequence is TGTGCCAGCAGCGGGTTGACAGGGGGGTATTACTACGAGCAGTACTTC. Amino acids: CASSGLTGGYYYEQYF.